This entry lists 13 T cell receptor beta chains sequenced from one sample in a study of CD8+ T cells in alopecia areata. Sequencing templates came from extracted RNA that was reverse transcribed into cDNA. Sequenced by immunoSEQ multiplex PCR; TCRdb stores in-frame clones only, minus some. Of 150,000 to 200,000 clones listed, roughly 63% were seen once; the top ten hold 16%. Treatment: oral pan-JAK inhibitor, 5-10 mg twice daily. Here the sequenced sample was CD4+ T cells sorted from blood, taken at roughly week 58, from a patient treated with tofacitinib. These receptors were taken from a human donor with alopecia areata.

This clone was counted once. The chain recombines TRBV27 with TRBJ2-5, with D unresolved. Germline V lookup: CDR1 MNHEY, CDR2 SMNVEV (reference sequence). V lost 5 bases and J 1 base, leaving 8 bases between the germline ends. CDR3 length: 13 amino acids. The CDR3 bases are TGTGCCAGCAGTCTATACCTCCAAGAGACCCAGTACTTC. Translated: CASSLYLQETQYF.

The chain joins TRBV6-6 to TRBJ1-4, with unresolved D. V gave up 10 bases and J gave up 0 bases, with 9 bases separating them. Per germline, CDR1 MNHNY and CDR2 SVGAGI (reference sequence). There are 13 residues in the CDR3. The CDR3 region is CATRFATNEKLFF. CDR3 nucleotides: TGTGCCACCAGATTCGCAACTAATGAAAAACTGTTTTTT.

This clone turned up a few times. The V gene is TRBV2, the J gene TRBJ1-2; possible D gene TRBD1, 5 bases. Germline-derived CDR1 and CDR2 are SNHLY and FYNNEI. This CDR3 comprises 15 residues. The V end lost 7 bases, the J end lost 6 bases, and 21 bases lay between the germline ends. The CDR3: CASTIGRMGGNGYTF. DNA of the CDR3: TGTGCCAGCACCATAGGGAGGATGGGGGGTAATGGCTACACCTTC.

V and J are TRBV7-2 and TRBJ2-5, with 9 bases lining up with TRBD2. The V gene's germline CDR1 is SGHTA and CDR2 FQGNSA. V shed 5 bases, J shed 6 bases, and the junction held 4 bases outside the gene matches. CDR3 length equals 13 residues. CDR3 in DNA: TGTGCCAGCAGCGACGCGGGGGGGAAGACCCAGTACTTC. It is translated as CASSDAGGKTQYF.

The rearrangement links TRBV15 to TRBJ1-5; D remains ambiguous. The CDR3 has 12 residues. Germline lookup yields CDR1 LNHNV and CDR2 YYDKDF (reference sequence). V shed 3 bases and J shed 8 bases, with 8 bases lying between them. The CDR3 DNA sequence: TGTGCCACCAGCAGGCCTTCGGAGCCCCAGCATTTT. Translated: CATSRPSEPQHF.

This chain uses TRBV23-1 with TRBJ1-6; D gene unclear. TRBV23-1 is classed as an ORF, of uncertain function. The CDR3 extends over 15 amino acids. With 0 bases removed from V and 7 bases from J, the gap between germline ends came to 10 bases. CDR3 sequence (DNA): TGCGCCAGCAGTCAATCCGGGCAGCGCAATTCACCCCTCCACTTT. Translated: CASSQSGQRNSPLHF.

The count of this clone is one. The chain uses TRBV7-3 and TRBJ2-1, with 10 bases aligning to TRBD2. The CDR3 consists of 18 residues. Per the germline V gene, CDR1 is SGHTA and CDR2 is FQGTGA. The junction had 9 bases not matched to a gene; V was cut back by 3 bases and J by 1 base. CDR3 in amino acids: CASSFSGGPPSSYNEQFF. CDR3 nucleotide sequence: TGTGCCAGCAGCTTTAGCGGGGGGCCACCATCGTCCTACAATGAGCAGTTCTTC.

This clone was counted a few times. V and J are TRBV29-1 and TRBJ1-4; D is perhaps TRBD1 (5 bases). The ends were cut back, 7 bases at V and 8 bases at J, with 20 bases in the middle. Per germline, CDR1 SQVTM and CDR2 ANQGSEA. The CDR3 runs 14 residues. The CDR3 sequence: CSASPGLGGEKLFF. The CDR3 DNA is TGCAGCGCTTCCCCGGGACTTGGTGGGGAAAAACTGTTTTTT.

In nucleotides, the CDR3 is TGTGCCATCAACGCCGAGGTGAACACTGAAGCTTTCTTT. Protein: CAINAEVNTEAFF. The V and J genes are TRBV10-3 and TRBJ1-1; D is undetermined. The CDR3 runs to 13 residues. The V end was cut by 7 bases, the J end by 0 bases, with 9 bases between. The V gene's germline CDR1 is ENHRY and CDR2 SYGVKD.

V and J are TRBV29-1 and TRBJ2-3; 12 positions match TRBD2. The V and J ends lost 7 bases and 2 bases, in that order; junction bases with no gene match: 4. Germline loops: CDR1 SQVTM, CDR2 ANQGSEA. The CDR3 runs 14 residues. The CDR3 region has the DNA TGCAGCGCTGGGACTAGCGGGTTCACAGATACGCAGTATTTT. The encoded protein is CSAGTSGFTDTQYF.

This chain connects TRBV29-1 to TRBJ2-5; D call uncertain. The CDR3 has 10 residues. V was pared by 4 bases and J by 5 bases, with 5 bases between. Germline V gives CDR1 SQVTM, CDR2 ANQGSEA. The CDR3 DNA reads TGCAGCGTTGGTCCGGAGACCCAGTACTTC. Protein sequence: CSVGPETQYF.

This chain joins TRBV2 and TRBJ1-1; 7 bases are shared with TRBD1. Germline V lookup: CDR1 SNHLY, CDR2 FYNNEI. J was trimmed by 0 bases and V by 4 bases; bases with no gene match: 2. The CDR3 length is 14 residues. The CDR3: CASSVQGLNTEAFF. CDR3 coding DNA: TGTGCCAGCAGTGTACAGGGGTTGAACACTGAAGCTTTCTTT.

The genes are TRBV2 and TRBJ2-7; a weak D match, TRBD1 (6 bases). CDR1 and CDR2 (germline): SNHLY, FYNNEI. Trimming pared 6 bases from V and 3 bases from J, leaving 12 bases between. This CDR3 spans 13 amino acids. CDR3 amino acids: CASRSGQNYEQYF. The CDR3 DNA reads TGTGCCAGCAGATCCGGACAGAACTACGAGCAGTACTTC.